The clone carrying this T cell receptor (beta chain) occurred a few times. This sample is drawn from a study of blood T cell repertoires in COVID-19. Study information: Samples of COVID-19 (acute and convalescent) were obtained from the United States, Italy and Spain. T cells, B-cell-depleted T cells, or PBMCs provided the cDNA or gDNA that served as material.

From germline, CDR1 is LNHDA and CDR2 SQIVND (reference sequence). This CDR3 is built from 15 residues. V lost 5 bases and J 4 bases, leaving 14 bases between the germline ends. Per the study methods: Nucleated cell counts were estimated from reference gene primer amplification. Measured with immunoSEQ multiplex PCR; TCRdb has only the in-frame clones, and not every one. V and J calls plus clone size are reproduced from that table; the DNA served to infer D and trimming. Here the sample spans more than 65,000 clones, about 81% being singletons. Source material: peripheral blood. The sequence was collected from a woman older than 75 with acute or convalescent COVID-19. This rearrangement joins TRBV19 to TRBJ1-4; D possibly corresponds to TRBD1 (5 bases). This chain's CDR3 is CASSPTGGFNEKLFF. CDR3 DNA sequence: TGTGCCAGTAGTCCAACCGGGGGATTTAATGAAAAACTGTTTTTT. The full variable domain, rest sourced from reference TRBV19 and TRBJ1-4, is DGGITQSPKYLFRKEGQNVTLSCEQNLNHDAMYWYRQDPGQGLRLIYYSQIVNDFQKGDIAEGYSVSREKKESFPLTVTSAQKNPTAFYLCASSPTGGFNEKLFFGSGTQLSVL.